The following is a T cell receptor (beta chain) sequence with its context. Its antigen remains unidentified. CDR1 DFQATT and CDR2 SNEGSKA come from the germline V gene (reference sequence). V lost 2 bases, J lost 1 base, and 11 bases lay in between. The CDR3 loop spans 14 amino acids. This specimen comes from a study of vaccination and CD4 T cells after COVID-19. Study-wide background: Median draw time for post-COVID samples was 101 days post-diagnosis (range 35 to 161). Regarding the study as a whole: It was found that, in convalescent patients, 304 of 307 vaccine-specific clones were spike mono-reactive. Although the median of SARS-CoV-2-reactive clonotypes rose from about 20 to 38, the change was not significant.

With the Oncomine TCR Beta short-read assay, DNA from cultured CD4+ T cells was sequenced. TCRdb independently ran MiXCR on the PCR reads; one entry per CDR3 protein. The sample includes roughly 20,000 distinct CDR3 sequences, just under 45% of them seen just once. The treatment here: roughly 10-day PBMC culture with coronavirus spike peptide pools or control peptides (ViraFEST assay). Replacement of half the medium with fresh IL-2 medium took place on days 3 and 7. The sequence derives from a human donor who had recovered from COVID-19. The sequenced sample was CD4+ T cells from blood, cultured in vitro, obtained after SARS-CoV-2 vaccination. The chain carries TRBV20-1 and TRBJ1-1; maybe TRBD1 (6 bases). The CDR3 sequence: CSARQGSGNTEAFF. The CDR3 DNA reads TGCAGTGCTAGACAGGGGTCCGGGAACACTGAAGCTTTCTTT.